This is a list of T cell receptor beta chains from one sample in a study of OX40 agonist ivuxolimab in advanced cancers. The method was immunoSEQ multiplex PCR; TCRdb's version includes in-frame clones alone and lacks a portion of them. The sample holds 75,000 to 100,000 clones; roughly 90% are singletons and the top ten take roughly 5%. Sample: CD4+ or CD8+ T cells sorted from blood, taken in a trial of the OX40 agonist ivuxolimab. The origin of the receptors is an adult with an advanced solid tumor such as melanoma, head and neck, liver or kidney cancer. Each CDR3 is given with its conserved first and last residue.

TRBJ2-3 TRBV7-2 CASRRQALTDTQYF
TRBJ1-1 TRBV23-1 CASSQIRDRNSMDTEAFF
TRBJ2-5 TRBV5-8 CASSLGGGSQETQYF
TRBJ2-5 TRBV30 CAWSVGGGIETQYF
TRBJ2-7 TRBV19 CASSIGGGARYEQYF
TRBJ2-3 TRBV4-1 CASSFKVAGGSDTQYF
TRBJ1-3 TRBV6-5 CVSRPTATSGNTIYF
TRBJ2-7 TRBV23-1 CASRPIPRTDEQYF
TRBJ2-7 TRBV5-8 CASSFARGSTYEQYF
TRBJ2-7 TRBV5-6 CASSPGLAESSYEQYF
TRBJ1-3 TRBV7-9 CASSLNPRGRNNTIYF
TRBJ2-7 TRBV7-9 CASSFDYEQYF
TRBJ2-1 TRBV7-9 CASSPRGLARYNEQFF
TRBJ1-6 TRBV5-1 CASSLARPAGGSPLHF
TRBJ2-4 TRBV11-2 CASSGLAKNIQYF
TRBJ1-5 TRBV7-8 CASSLVAQGVQPQHF
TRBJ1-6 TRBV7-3 CASSLTGQGNSPLHF
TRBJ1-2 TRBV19 CASSIDIQPAYGYTF